This T cell receptor (beta chain) was recorded in a study of T cell responses to AZD1222 COVID-19 vaccine (dated by TCRdb to the early 2020s). About the study as a whole: AZD1222 recipients given second doses at about 4 weeks or at about 12 weeks were pooled, since spike-specific TCR depth and breadth were not found to differ between the two schedules. Enrollment into the trials was organized by age into subgroups of 18-55, 56-69 and 70-plus years, and those subgroups contained roughly 150, 30 and 60 TCR-sequenced participants, respectively. TCR sequencing was performed for about 240 trial participants, of whom 200 to 220 were given two doses of AZD1222 and about 25 were given two doses of MenACWY control vaccine. Overall results and qualifications from the work: In the small 56-69-year group, the increase in depth fell short of significance, most likely because of low power. Reportedly, almost half of the unique spike-specific TCRs recognized epitopes lying outside the regions that are mutated in the B.1.351 and B.1.1.7 variants. Because no samples from the day 14 peak response were available, repertoires could be characterized only after the peak T cell response. CD4 TCRs associated with the vaccine covered the entire spike protein, and the dominant responses were in regions 160-218 and 743-854. After two AZD1222 doses, spike-specific TCR breadth and depth were significantly higher than at day 0 and than in MenACWY recipients. Participants were mostly white British, with more females than males. The authors suggested clonal diversity may have been underestimated. Conclusions about previously exposed vaccinees were limited because only a handful of AZD1222 recipients were SARS-CoV-2 seropositive at baseline.

A note on this clone: Its target antigen remains unknown. Per-base qualities were not stored, and no clone one base away is much larger.

CDR1 and CDR2 were assigned from the germline V gene (reference sequence) as LNHDA and SQIVND. Unmatched junction bases come to 20, with V trimmed by 10 bases and J by 10 bases. The CDR3 numbers 15 residues from cysteine through phenylalanine. The entry retains the CDR3 DNA only, 45 bases that are in frame from base 1. In the paper's terms, the time point label means: baseline before first vaccination. The vaccinee samples were drawn from two UK trials, COV001 and COV002, one of which was a single-blind randomized controlled phase 2/3 trial testing AZD1222 (ChAdOx1 nCoV-19) in healthy adults. For TCRbeta chain sequencing, PBMC samples from trial participants were taken at day 0 and at day 28 after the second dose. The CDR3 regions of human TCRbeta chains were subjected to immunosequencing. As for the original processing: TCRs in the repertoires were matched against a reference library of SARS-CoV-2-specific TCRs that had been generated with the MIRA antigen-specificity platform. Breadth meant the fraction of unique TCRs that were SARS-CoV-2-associated, whereas depth meant the fraction of total T cells that were SARS-CoV-2-associated. Using the MIRA data, each spike-specific TCR was mapped to the spike region that the TCR reacts to and placed in a CD4 or CD8 class. Log10-transformed breadth and depth values were compared by one-way ANOVA with Sidak's multiple comparisons tests. Drawn from immuneACCESS, this table holds only the in-frame rearrangements with V and J called that TCRdb kept. Clones are partly lost; checked studies trace under half to an unresolved V gene and leave the rest unexplained. That table is the source of V, J and clone size, and D and trimming were worked out from the DNA. Recorded for this sample are approximately 70,000 clones; around 87% of them occurred a single time. The biggest ten clones account for less than 25% of the sample.

The chain uses TRBV19 and TRBJ1-1; 8 central bases correspond to TRBD1. The sample here was peripheral blood, taken on day 0 of AZD1222 vaccination. The clonotype originates from an adult in good health. CDR3 loop: CATKLSGTGASGAFF. The sequence in DNA is TGTGCCACTAAATTGAGTGGGACAGGTGCTTCAGGAGCTTTCTTT.